A selection of T cell receptor beta chains follows, all from one sample in a study of blood T cell repertoires in COVID-19. Assay: immunoSEQ multiplex PCR; the TCRdb copy retains only in-frame clones and omits some. The sample has a few hundred thousand clones, 90% seen once; the top ten hold about 4.5%. Sequences were obtained from PBMCs or T cells enriched from blood (not recorded which). The origin of the receptors is a woman aged 18-35 years with acute COVID-19. Both conserved end residues are part of each CDR3. Each record gives: clone size, J gene, D gene, V gene, CDR3 length, CDR3 DNA, CDR3 protein. A D gene is named only where the DNA matches it firmly. Rows give clone size only sometimes, using once, few, many, or a class for an expanded clone.

clone size: NA; J gene: TRBJ2-7; D gene: NA; V gene: TRBV28; CDR3 length: 13; CDR3 DNA: TGTGCCAGCAGGGCGGGACAGCACTACGAGCAGTACTTC; CDR3 protein: CASRAGQHYEQYF
clone size: NA; J gene: TRBJ1-3; D gene: NA; V gene: TRBV12-3/TRBV12-4; CDR3 length: 13; CDR3 DNA: TGTGCCAGCAGTTGGGAGACTGGAAACACCATATATTTT; CDR3 protein: CASSWETGNTIYF
clone size: NA; J gene: TRBJ2-7; D gene: TRBD2; V gene: TRBV5-1; CDR3 length: 15; CDR3 DNA: TGCGCCAGCAGTTCTGGGACTAGCGGGAGACCCGAGCAGTACTTC; CDR3 protein: CASSSGTSGRPEQYF
clone size: once; J gene: TRBJ1-1; D gene: NA; V gene: TRBV24-1; CDR3 length: 13; CDR3 DNA: TGTGCCACCAGTGATTTGGCCGGGGGTGAAGCTTTCTTT; CDR3 protein: CATSDLAGGEAFF
clone size: once; J gene: TRBJ1-5; D gene: NA; V gene: TRBV29-1; CDR3 length: 14; CDR3 DNA: TGCAGCGTTGTGTTACAAAATAGCAATCAGCCCCAGCATTTT; CDR3 protein: CSVVLQNSNQPQHF
clone size: few; J gene: TRBJ1-2; D gene: TRBD1; V gene: TRBV12-3/TRBV12-4; CDR3 length: 13; CDR3 DNA: TGTGCCAGCAGCTTCGGACAGGAAAATGGCTACACCTTC; CDR3 protein: CASSFGQENGYTF
clone size: NA; J gene: TRBJ2-5; D gene: TRBD2; V gene: TRBV19; CDR3 length: 15; CDR3 DNA: TGTGCCAGTCAGTCTAGCGGGAGAGGTAGGGAGACCCAGTACTTC; CDR3 protein: CASQSSGRGRETQYF
clone size: NA; J gene: TRBJ1-1; D gene: NA; V gene: TRBV21-1; CDR3 length: 16; CDR3 DNA: TGTGCCAGCAGCAAGCCCTGGTTGAGGGTGGACACTGAAGCTTTCTTT; CDR3 protein: CASSKPWLRVDTEAFF
clone size: once; J gene: TRBJ1-5; D gene: NA; V gene: TRBV19; CDR3 length: 16; CDR3 DNA: TGTGCCAGTAGTCCAGTCTGGGACAACTGGTCTCAGCCCCAGCATTTT; CDR3 protein: CASSPVWDNWSQPQHF
clone size: NA; J gene: TRBJ2-3; D gene: NA; V gene: TRBV7-3; CDR3 length: 14; CDR3 DNA: TGTGCCAGCAGCCCTGGCCTGATCACAGATACGCAGTATTTT; CDR3 protein: CASSPGLITDTQYF
clone size: NA; J gene: TRBJ2-5; D gene: NA; V gene: TRBV28; CDR3 length: 17; CDR3 DNA: TGTGCCAGCAGTTTCCAAGTGGACAAATTCTTCCAAGAGACCCAGTACTTC; CDR3 protein: CASSFQVDKFFQETQYF
clone size: NA; J gene: TRBJ1-1; D gene: TRBD1; V gene: TRBV7-9; CDR3 length: 15; CDR3 DNA: TGTGCCAGCAGCTTAGTACAGGGGCAGGGAACTGAAGCTTTCTTT; CDR3 protein: CASSLVQGQGTEAFF
clone size: NA; J gene: TRBJ1-2; D gene: NA; V gene: TRBV9; CDR3 length: 15; CDR3 DNA: TGTGCCAGCAGCGTAGCCGACAGCCCTAACTATGGCTACACCTTC; CDR3 protein: CASSVADSPNYGYTF
clone size: NA; J gene: TRBJ2-3; D gene: NA; V gene: TRBV6-2/TRBV6-3; CDR3 length: 11; CDR3 DNA: TGTGCCAGCAGTCGAGCAGATACGCAGTATTTT; CDR3 protein: CASSRADTQYF
clone size: once; J gene: TRBJ1-2; D gene: TRBD1; V gene: TRBV28; CDR3 length: 13; CDR3 DNA: TGTGCCAGCAGTTTGGACAGGGGGCATGGCTACACCTTC; CDR3 protein: CASSLDRGHGYTF
clone size: NA; J gene: TRBJ1-5; D gene: NA; V gene: TRBV28; CDR3 length: 14; CDR3 DNA: TGTGCCAGCAGTTTTGGGGGCGTCTATCAGCCCCAGCATTTT; CDR3 protein: CASSFGGVYQPQHF
clone size: NA; J gene: TRBJ1-5; D gene: NA; V gene: TRBV5-6; CDR3 length: 14; CDR3 DNA: TGTGCCAGCAGCTTGGGGAGGAGCAATCAGCCCCAGCATTTT; CDR3 protein: CASSLGRSNQPQHF
clone size: NA; J gene: TRBJ2-1; D gene: NA; V gene: TRBV7-9; CDR3 length: 16; CDR3 DNA: TGTGCCAGCAGCGCACTAGGGTCGAGCTCCTACAATGAGCAGTTCTTC; CDR3 protein: CASSALGSSSYNEQFF
clone size: NA; J gene: TRBJ1-1; D gene: NA; V gene: TRBV9; CDR3 length: 16; CDR3 DNA: TGTGCCAGCAGCGTAGATGCGAGGCCGTTGAACACTGAAGCTTTCTTT; CDR3 protein: CASSVDARPLNTEAFF
clone size: NA; J gene: TRBJ2-1; D gene: TRBD2; V gene: TRBV6-5; CDR3 length: 15; CDR3 DNA: TGTGCCAGCAGTCTAGCGGGAGGTCAGTACAATGAGCAGTTCTTC; CDR3 protein: CASSLAGGQYNEQFF
clone size: NA; J gene: TRBJ2-1; D gene: TRBD2; V gene: TRBV28; CDR3 length: 15; CDR3 DNA: TGTGCCAGCACTAAACTAGCGGGAGGGTACAATGAGCAGTTCTTC; CDR3 protein: CASTKLAGGYNEQFF
clone size: once; J gene: TRBJ2-7; D gene: TRBD2; V gene: TRBV28; CDR3 length: 14; CDR3 DNA: TGTGCCAGCACGGCGGGAGGGACCTCCTACGAGCAGTACTTC; CDR3 protein: CASTAGGTSYEQYF
clone size: NA; J gene: TRBJ2-7; D gene: TRBD1; V gene: TRBV9; CDR3 length: 13; CDR3 DNA: TGTGCCAGCAGCATCGGGACAGGAGGCGAGCAGTACTTC; CDR3 protein: CASSIGTGGEQYF
clone size: NA; J gene: TRBJ1-3; D gene: NA; V gene: TRBV11-3; CDR3 length: 15; CDR3 DNA: TGTGCCAGCAGCTCGGACAGCTCCTCTGGAAACACCATATATTTT; CDR3 protein: CASSSDSSSGNTIYF
clone size: NA; J gene: TRBJ2-3; D gene: TRBD2; V gene: TRBV18; CDR3 length: 15; CDR3 DNA: TGTGCCAGCTCACCCCTAGCGGGAGAGGCAGATACGCAGTATTTT; CDR3 protein: CASSPLAGEADTQYF
clone size: NA; J gene: TRBJ1-2; D gene: NA; V gene: TRBV28; CDR3 length: 16; CDR3 DNA: TGTGCCAGCAGTTTTACAGGGAAGATTTCTAACTATGGCTACACCTTC; CDR3 protein: CASSFTGKISNYGYTF
clone size: NA; J gene: TRBJ2-7; D gene: NA; V gene: TRBV5-1; CDR3 length: 12; CDR3 DNA: TGCGCCAGCAGCTACACCTCCTACGAGCAGTACTTC; CDR3 protein: CASSYTSYEQYF
clone size: NA; J gene: TRBJ1-4; D gene: NA; V gene: TRBV3-1/TRBV3-2; CDR3 length: 12; CDR3 DNA: TGTGCCAGCAGCCACTTAAATGAAAAACTGTTTTTT; CDR3 protein: CASSHLNEKLFF
clone size: once; J gene: TRBJ2-7; D gene: TRBD2; V gene: TRBV18; CDR3 length: 15; CDR3 DNA: TGTGCCAGCTCACCACCCAGCGTAGCGGGAGAAGAACAGTACTTC; CDR3 protein: CASSPPSVAGEEQYF
clone size: NA; J gene: TRBJ2-6; D gene: TRBD2; V gene: TRBV4-1; CDR3 length: 16; CDR3 DNA: TGCGCCAGCAGCCAAGATAGCGGGTCTCGGGCCAACGTCCTGACTTTC; CDR3 protein: CASSQDSGSRANVLTF
clone size: once; J gene: TRBJ1-5; D gene: TRBD1; V gene: TRBV11-2; CDR3 length: 14; CDR3 DNA: TGTGCCAGCAGCGGACAGGGGGCAGGTCAGCCCCAGCATTTT; CDR3 protein: CASSGQGAGQPQHF
clone size: NA; J gene: TRBJ1-5; D gene: NA; V gene: TRBV9; CDR3 length: 14; CDR3 DNA: TGTGCCAGCAGCGTAGGTGCGAGCAATCAGCCCCAGCATTTT; CDR3 protein: CASSVGASNQPQHF
clone size: NA; J gene: TRBJ1-2; D gene: TRBD1; V gene: TRBV6-5; CDR3 length: 12; CDR3 DNA: TGTGCCAGCGGACCAGGGGGCTATGGCTACACCTTC; CDR3 protein: CASGPGGYGYTF
clone size: NA; J gene: TRBJ1-3; D gene: NA; V gene: TRBV27; CDR3 length: 13; CDR3 DNA: TGTGCCAGCAGTTTCAGCTCTGGAAACACCATATATTTT; CDR3 protein: CASSFSSGNTIYF
clone size: NA; J gene: TRBJ2-5; D gene: TRBD1; V gene: TRBV28; CDR3 length: 15; CDR3 DNA: TGTGCCAGCAGTTCAGACAGGGACCAAACAGAGACCCAGTACTTC; CDR3 protein: CASSSDRDQTETQYF
clone size: NA; J gene: TRBJ1-2; D gene: NA; V gene: TRBV29-1; CDR3 length: 13; CDR3 DNA: TGCAGCGTTGGACAAGCTCAGGCTAAAGGCTACACCTTC; CDR3 protein: CSVGQAQAKGYTF
clone size: NA; J gene: TRBJ1-1; D gene: NA; V gene: TRBV19; CDR3 length: 16; CDR3 DNA: TGTGCCAGTAGTATAAGGGGGACGTACCTGAACACTGAAGCTTTCTTT; CDR3 protein: CASSIRGTYLNTEAFF
clone size: few; J gene: TRBJ2-3; D gene: NA; V gene: TRBV2; CDR3 length: 15; CDR3 DNA: TGTGCCAGCAGTCCTTTGGCGGGGATCACAGATACGCAGTATTTT; CDR3 protein: CASSPLAGITDTQYF
clone size: NA; J gene: TRBJ2-1; D gene: NA; V gene: TRBV9; CDR3 length: 15; CDR3 DNA: TGTGCCAGCAGCGTCAGGGACATAGACTTGAATGAGCAGTTCTTC; CDR3 protein: CASSVRDIDLNEQFF
clone size: NA; J gene: TRBJ1-2; D gene: NA; V gene: TRBV28; CDR3 length: 14; CDR3 DNA: TGTGCCAGCAGTTTAGATGCGGGCTTATATGGCTACACCTTC; CDR3 protein: CASSLDAGLYGYTF
clone size: NA; J gene: TRBJ2-1; D gene: NA; V gene: TRBV7-3; CDR3 length: 13; CDR3 DNA: TGTGCCAGCAGCTTAAATCCAGGCGATGAGCAGTTCTTC; CDR3 protein: CASSLNPGDEQFF
clone size: NA; J gene: TRBJ2-7; D gene: TRBD1; V gene: TRBV6-2/TRBV6-3; CDR3 length: 15; CDR3 DNA: TGTGCCAGCAGTTACAAACGGACAGGGGCCTACGAGCAGTACTTC; CDR3 protein: CASSYKRTGAYEQYF
clone size: NA; J gene: TRBJ2-2; D gene: TRBD2; V gene: TRBV6-1; CDR3 length: 17; CDR3 DNA: TGTGCCAGCAGTGGTCCTTTTGGGGGAGGGCCTGGCGGGGAGCTGTTTTTT; CDR3 protein: CASSGPFGGGPGGELFF
clone size: NA; J gene: TRBJ1-1; D gene: NA; V gene: TRBV2; CDR3 length: 14; CDR3 DNA: TGTGCCAGCAGTGTCCAGGGAGGGAACACTGAAGCTTTCTTT; CDR3 protein: CASSVQGGNTEAFF
clone size: NA; J gene: TRBJ2-3; D gene: NA; V gene: TRBV9; CDR3 length: 15; CDR3 DNA: TGTGCCAGCAGCGTATGGGGGACTAGCACAGATACGCAGTATTTT; CDR3 protein: CASSVWGTSTDTQYF
clone size: NA; J gene: TRBJ2-2; D gene: NA; V gene: TRBV7-3; CDR3 length: 14; CDR3 DNA: TGTGCCAGCAGCCTGGGACTCGACACCGGGGAGCTGTTTTTT; CDR3 protein: CASSLGLDTGELFF
clone size: NA; J gene: TRBJ1-3; D gene: NA; V gene: TRBV5-6; CDR3 length: 13; CDR3 DNA: TGTGCCAGCAGCTTGCAGAATCCAAACACCATATATTTT; CDR3 protein: CASSLQNPNTIYF
clone size: NA; J gene: TRBJ2-2; D gene: TRBD2; V gene: TRBV7-7; CDR3 length: 17; CDR3 DNA: TGTGCTAGCACCCAGAGGCGGCGGGAGAGCGGCACCGGGGAGCTGTTTTTT; CDR3 protein: CASTQRRRESGTGELFF
clone size: NA; J gene: TRBJ1-1; D gene: TRBD1; V gene: TRBV7-2; CDR3 length: 13; CDR3 DNA: TGTGCCAGCAGACCGAGGGACAGATTAGAAGCTTTCTTT; CDR3 protein: CASRPRDRLEAFF
clone size: once; J gene: TRBJ1-6; D gene: NA; V gene: TRBV2; CDR3 length: 14; CDR3 DNA: TGTGCCAGCAGTGCGGAACGGGGTAATTCACCCCTCCACTTT; CDR3 protein: CASSAERGNSPLHF
clone size: NA; J gene: TRBJ2-3; D gene: NA; V gene: TRBV29-1; CDR3 length: 13; CDR3 DNA: TGCAGCGTTGAGCCTAGTAATCCAGATACGCAGTATTTT; CDR3 protein: CSVEPSNPDTQYF
clone size: NA; J gene: TRBJ1-1; D gene: NA; V gene: TRBV2; CDR3 length: 13; CDR3 DNA: TGTGCCAGCAGCGAAACGCGTAAGACTGAAGCTTTCTTT; CDR3 protein: CASSETRKTEAFF
clone size: NA; J gene: TRBJ2-1; D gene: NA; V gene: TRBV4-2; CDR3 length: 14; CDR3 DNA: TGTGCCAGCACTACAACATGGACTGGCAATGAGCAGTTCTTC; CDR3 protein: CASTTTWTGNEQFF
clone size: NA; J gene: TRBJ2-7; D gene: TRBD1; V gene: TRBV6-5; CDR3 length: 15; CDR3 DNA: TGTGCCAGCCGAGGGGCGGGACAGGAGGACTACGAGCAGTACTTC; CDR3 protein: CASRGAGQEDYEQYF
clone size: NA; J gene: TRBJ2-5; D gene: NA; V gene: TRBV9; CDR3 length: 13; CDR3 DNA: TGTGCCAGCAGCGGACTGTACCAAGAGACCCAGTACTTC; CDR3 protein: CASSGLYQETQYF